The table lists the clone carrying this TCR beta chain with a few counts. Its antigen remains unknown. This record comes from a study of T cell repertoires in cytomegalovirus infection. The overall study: Shared public TCR beta signatures pointed to both CMV infection and a matching HLA type.

The CDR3 loop spans 15 amino acids. V was pared by 5 bases and J by 6 bases, with 9 bases of the junction left unmatched. CDR1 and CDR2 (germline): LNHDA, SQIVND (reference sequence). Study-level results: HLA-C-restricted CMV-specific TCR beta clonotypes prevailed in the ex vivo response. Summed frequency of shared TCR beta families picked out CMV carriers who also had the relevant HLA.

TCRdb redid the calling of the reads with MiXCR, one entry per CDR3 protein. The data hold 250,000 to 300,000 distinct CDR3 sequences, with 20% to 30% observed a single time. This TCR was recovered from a human donor in good health (CMV status not recorded). Some clones in this sample may be carry-over from other donors' samples. The gene calls are TRBV19 and TRBJ2-1, with 8 bases lining up with TRBD2. The specimen sequenced was PBMCs. In nucleotides, the CDR3 is TGTGCCAGTAGTTCCACCGGGACTAGTCCCAATGAGCAGTTCTTC. Its protein product is CASSSTGTSPNEQFF.